These T cell receptor beta chains were read from a single sample in a study of T cells in Graves' hyperthyroidism and ophthalmopathy. TCRdb passed the multiplex PCR reads through MiXCR, listing each CDR3 protein once. The table includes 250,000 to 300,000 distinct CDR3 sequences, approximately 12% detected once. The sequenced sample consisted of blood. These receptors all stem from a woman aged 30 to 39 with Graves' hyperthyroidism that later progressed to Graves' ophthalmopathy. Both conserved end residues are part of each CDR3. A D gene is named only where the DNA matches it firmly. Clone size appears in some rows only: once, few, many, or a class for an expanded clone.

CDR3 protein: CASSEAALAMNTGELFF
CDR3 DNA: TGTGCCAGCAGTGAAGCGGCGCTAGCCATGAACACCGGGGAGCTGTTTTTT
V gene: TRBV2
J gene: TRBJ2-2
D gene: NA
clone size: many

CDR3 protein: CAGGGPDTDTQYF
CDR3 DNA: TGTGCCGGGGGGGGGCCTGACACAGATACGCAGTATTTT
V gene: TRBV28
J gene: TRBJ2-3
D gene: NA
clone size: few

CDR3 protein: CASSYFRAYTDRGPWIGELFF
CDR3 DNA: TGTGCCAGCAGTTACTTTCGGGCCTATACGGACAGGGGGCCGTGGATCGGGGAGCTGTTTTTT
V gene: TRBV6-9
J gene: TRBJ2-2
D gene: TRBD1
clone size: few

CDR3 protein: CASTRQQGNEQFF
CDR3 DNA: TGTGCCAGCACCCGGCAACAAGGGAATGAGCAGTTCTTC
V gene: TRBV10-3
J gene: TRBJ2-1
D gene: NA
clone size: many

CDR3 protein: CASSEARSSYGYTF
CDR3 DNA: TGTGCCAGCAGTGAGGCCCGATCTTCTTATGGCTACACCTTC
V gene: TRBV2
J gene: TRBJ1-2
D gene: NA
clone size: many

CDR3 protein: CASSQTGNEQFF
CDR3 DNA: TGTGCCAGCAGCCAGACTGGAAATGAGCAGTTCTTC
V gene: TRBV7-9
J gene: TRBJ2-1
D gene: NA
clone size: many

CDR3 protein: CASSDGTSGETQYF
CDR3 DNA: TGTGCCAGCAGCGACGGGACTAGCGGCGAGACCCAGTACTTC
V gene: TRBV9
J gene: TRBJ2-5
D gene: TRBD2
clone size: few

CDR3 protein: CASSQDMMGLAGLSYEQYF
CDR3 DNA: TGTGCCAGCAGCCAAGATATGATGGGACTAGCGGGCCTCTCCTACGAGCAGTACTTC
V gene: TRBV4-2
J gene: TRBJ2-7
D gene: TRBD2
clone size: few

CDR3 protein: CAWSVPWGEANYGYTF
CDR3 DNA: TGTGCCTGGAGTGTTCCCTGGGGGGAAGCGAACTATGGCTACACCTTC
V gene: TRBV30
J gene: TRBJ1-2
D gene: NA
clone size: many

CDR3 protein: CSARKSGPTREQYF
CDR3 DNA: TGCAGTGCTAGGAAATCGGGACCCACGAGAGAGCAGTACTTC
V gene: TRBV20-1
J gene: TRBJ2-7
D gene: NA
clone size: many

CDR3 protein: CASSSYRGNTEAFF
CDR3 DNA: TGTGCCAGCAGCTCCTACAGGGGGAACACTGAAGCTTTCTTT
V gene: TRBV11-1
J gene: TRBJ1-1
D gene: TRBD1
clone size: NA

CDR3 protein: CSVEPLRNEQFF
CDR3 DNA: TGCAGCGTTGAGCCACTCCGCAATGAGCAGTTCTTC
V gene: TRBV29-1
J gene: TRBJ2-1
D gene: NA
clone size: many

CDR3 protein: CASSEGGTPNNEQFF
CDR3 DNA: TGTGCCAGCAGTGAAGGTGGGACACCGAACAATGAGCAGTTCTTC
V gene: TRBV2
J gene: TRBJ2-1
D gene: NA
clone size: many

CDR3 protein: CATSEGTYTQYF
CDR3 DNA: TGTGCCACCAGTGAAGGGACATATACGCAGTATTTT
V gene: TRBV24-1
J gene: TRBJ2-3
D gene: NA
clone size: many

CDR3 protein: CASSPRQGITNEQFF
CDR3 DNA: TGTGCCAGCAGCCCTCGGCAGGGTATTACTAATGAGCAGTTCTTC
V gene: TRBV11-3
J gene: TRBJ2-1
D gene: NA
clone size: many

CDR3 protein: CASSSTGGSDTQYF
CDR3 DNA: TGTGCCAGCAGCTCCACAGGGGGATCAGATACGCAGTATTTT
V gene: TRBV7-3
J gene: TRBJ2-3
D gene: TRBD1
clone size: many

CDR3 protein: CASSFLVVSNQPQHF
CDR3 DNA: TGTGCCAGCAGTTTTCTTGTGGTGAGCAATCAGCCCCAGCATTTT
V gene: TRBV28
J gene: TRBJ1-5
D gene: NA
clone size: many

CDR3 protein: CASSLRGSFYEQYF
CDR3 DNA: TGTGCCAGCAGTTTGCGCGGGAGCTTCTACGAGCAGTACTTC
V gene: TRBV27
J gene: TRBJ2-7
D gene: TRBD2
clone size: many

CDR3 protein: CAGNQGGIDQPQHF
CDR3 DNA: TGTGCCGGCAACCAAGGGGGGATCGATCAGCCCCAGCATTTT
V gene: TRBV11-2
J gene: TRBJ1-5
D gene: NA
clone size: few

CDR3 protein: CASSIGTGVDQPQHF
CDR3 DNA: TGTGCCAGTAGTATCGGGACAGGGGTAGATCAGCCCCAGCATTTT
V gene: TRBV19
J gene: TRBJ1-5
D gene: TRBD1
clone size: NA

CDR3 protein: CATPPEKAYGYTF
CDR3 DNA: TGTGCCACCCCCCCCGAGAAGGCCTATGGCTACACCTTC
V gene: TRBV27
J gene: TRBJ1-2
D gene: NA
clone size: NA

CDR3 protein: CASSQRGVGWETQYF
CDR3 DNA: TGTGCCAGCAGTCAGCGCGGGGTGGGGTGGGAGACCCAGTACTTC
V gene: TRBV6-1
J gene: TRBJ2-5
D gene: NA
clone size: many

CDR3 protein: CASSPQGSGEQYF
CDR3 DNA: TGTGCCAGCAGCCCCCAGGGGTCCGGCGAGCAGTACTTC
V gene: TRBV5-8
J gene: TRBJ2-7
D gene: NA
clone size: many

CDR3 protein: CASSQDLVNFNTEAFF
CDR3 DNA: TGCGCCAGCAGCCAAGATCTTGTTAACTTTAACACTGAAGCTTTCTTT
V gene: TRBV4-3
J gene: TRBJ1-1
D gene: NA
clone size: NA

CDR3 protein: CAWGGGMVYTF
CDR3 DNA: TGTGCCTGGGGGGGAGGCATGGTCTACACCTTC
V gene: TRBV30
J gene: TRBJ1-2
D gene: NA
clone size: NA

CDR3 protein: CASSESGSASYGYTF
CDR3 DNA: TGTGCCAGCAGTGAATCGGGGAGCGCCAGCTATGGCTACACCTTC
V gene: TRBV6-1
J gene: TRBJ1-2
D gene: NA
clone size: many

CDR3 protein: CAWSVGQGNTEAFF
CDR3 DNA: TGTGCCTGGAGTGTAGGACAGGGCAACACTGAAGCTTTCTTT
V gene: TRBV30
J gene: TRBJ1-1
D gene: TRBD1
clone size: NA

CDR3 protein: CASSLRGLGLNQETQYF
CDR3 DNA: TGTGCCAGCAGCTTGCGGGGATTGGGGCTAAACCAAGAGACCCAGTACTTC
V gene: TRBV11-2
J gene: TRBJ2-5
D gene: NA
clone size: many

CDR3 protein: CSARTGEETQYF
CDR3 DNA: TGCAGTGCTAGGACAGGGGAAGAGACCCAGTACTTC
V gene: TRBV20-1
J gene: TRBJ2-5
D gene: TRBD1
clone size: many

CDR3 protein: CASRQTGRNSPLHF
CDR3 DNA: TGTGCCAGCAGGCAGACAGGGAGGAATTCACCCCTCCACTTT
V gene: TRBV6-1
J gene: TRBJ1-6
D gene: TRBD1
clone size: many

CDR3 protein: CASSYGWGAYEQYF
CDR3 DNA: TGTGCCAGCAGTTACGGCTGGGGGGCCTACGAGCAGTACTTC
V gene: TRBV6-2/TRBV6-3
J gene: TRBJ2-7
D gene: NA
clone size: many

CDR3 protein: CASSPKTGTSGTKPPYNEQFF
CDR3 DNA: TGTGCCAGCAGCCCCAAAACGGGGACTAGCGGAACCAAACCCCCCTACAATGAGCAGTTCTTC
V gene: TRBV7-3
J gene: TRBJ2-1
D gene: TRBD2
clone size: many

CDR3 protein: CASSLEPAGYTF
CDR3 DNA: TGTGCCAGCAGCTTAGAGCCAGCCGGCTACACCTTC
V gene: TRBV7-9
J gene: TRBJ1-2
D gene: NA
clone size: many

CDR3 protein: CASSLAGGPLTGELFF
CDR3 DNA: TGTGCCAGTTCATTAGCGGGAGGGCCCTTAACCGGGGAGCTGTTTTTT
V gene: TRBV27
J gene: TRBJ2-2
D gene: TRBD2
clone size: NA

CDR3 protein: CASSRGPGRNEQYF
CDR3 DNA: TGTGCCAGCAGCCGAGGTCCAGGGAGAAACGAGCAGTACTTC
V gene: TRBV6-1
J gene: TRBJ2-7
D gene: NA
clone size: NA

CDR3 protein: CASSQVTGNTEAFF
CDR3 DNA: TGCGCCAGCAGCCAGGTGACTGGGAACACTGAAGCTTTCTTT
V gene: TRBV4-3
J gene: TRBJ1-1
D gene: NA
clone size: many

CDR3 protein: CASSDRSSYNSPLHF
CDR3 DNA: TGCGCCAGCTCGGACCGGAGCTCCTATAATTCACCCCTCCACTTT
V gene: TRBV10-2
J gene: TRBJ1-6
D gene: NA
clone size: few

CDR3 protein: CASHSVGGKEYF
CDR3 DNA: TGTGCCAGCCACTCGGTCGGGGGGAAGGAGTACTTC
V gene: TRBV6-1
J gene: TRBJ2-7
D gene: TRBD2
clone size: few

CDR3 protein: CASSLTGTAGYTF
CDR3 DNA: TGTGCCAGCAGCCTTACCGGGACAGCCGGCTACACCTTC
V gene: TRBV7-2
J gene: TRBJ1-2
D gene: TRBD1
clone size: many

CDR3 protein: CTSSLWSTYEQYF
CDR3 DNA: TGTACCAGCAGCTTGTGGAGTACCTACGAGCAGTACTTC
V gene: TRBV11-2
J gene: TRBJ2-7
D gene: NA
clone size: many